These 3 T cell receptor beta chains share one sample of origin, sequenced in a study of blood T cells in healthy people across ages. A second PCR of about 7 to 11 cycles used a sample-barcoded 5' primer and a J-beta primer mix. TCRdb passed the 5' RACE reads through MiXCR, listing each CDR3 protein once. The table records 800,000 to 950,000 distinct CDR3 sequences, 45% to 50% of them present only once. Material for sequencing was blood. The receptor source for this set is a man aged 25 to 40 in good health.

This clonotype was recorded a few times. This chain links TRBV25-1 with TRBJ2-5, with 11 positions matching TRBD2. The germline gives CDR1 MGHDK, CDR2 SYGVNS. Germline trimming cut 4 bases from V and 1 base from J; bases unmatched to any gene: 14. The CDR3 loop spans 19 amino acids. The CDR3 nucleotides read TGTGCCAGCAGTGCATTATTGGGGCTAGCGGGGGGCCTCCAAGAGACCCAGTACTTC. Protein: CASSALLGLAGGLQETQYF.

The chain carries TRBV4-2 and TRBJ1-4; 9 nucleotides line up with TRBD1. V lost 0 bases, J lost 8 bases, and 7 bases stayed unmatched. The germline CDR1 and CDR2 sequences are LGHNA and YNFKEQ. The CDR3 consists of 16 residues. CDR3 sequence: CASSQDLQGAEEKLFF. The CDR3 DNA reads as TGTGCCAGCAGCCAAGATCTACAGGGGGCGGAAGAAAAACTGTTTTTT.

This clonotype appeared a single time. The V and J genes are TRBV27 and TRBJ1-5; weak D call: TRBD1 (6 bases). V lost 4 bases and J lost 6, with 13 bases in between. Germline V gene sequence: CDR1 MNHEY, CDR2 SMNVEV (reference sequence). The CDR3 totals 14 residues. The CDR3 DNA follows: TGTGCCAGCAGTTCACAGGGTCTCGTTCAGCCCCAGCATTTT. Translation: CASSSQGLVQPQHF.